A selection of T cell receptor beta chains follows, all from one sample in a study of blood T cell repertoires in COVID-19. Clones were read by immunoSEQ multiplex PCR, and TCRdb kept only the in-frame ones, dropping some. This table holds about 280,000 clones, about 85% found once. The sequencing input was PBMCs or T cells enriched from blood (not recorded which). Source of these receptors: a woman between 45 and 65 years old who had recovered from COVID-19. CDR3s leave out the opening cysteine and the closing phenylalanine or tryptophan. Fields, in order: V gene, J gene, D gene, CDR3 protein. The D gene is left open where the match is weak.

v_call: TRBV27; j_call: TRBJ1-1; d_call: .; cdr3_aa: ASSLLPGRDTEAF
v_call: TRBV5-1; j_call: TRBJ1-2; d_call: .; cdr3_aa: ASRLDRWGYT
v_call: TRBV2; j_call: TRBJ1-1; d_call: .; cdr3_aa: ASSEEQTQSVEAF
v_call: TRBV27; j_call: TRBJ2-7; d_call: .; cdr3_aa: ASSPQGSGEQY
v_call: TRBV2; j_call: TRBJ1-2; d_call: TRBD1; cdr3_aa: ASSEGGQGAGGYT
v_call: TRBV4-1; j_call: TRBJ2-7; d_call: .; cdr3_aa: ASSQGFRQGGEQY
v_call: TRBV6-5; j_call: TRBJ2-7; d_call: .; cdr3_aa: ASSYSEPKKYEQY
v_call: TRBV19; j_call: TRBJ1-1; d_call: .; cdr3_aa: ASSLSPTEAF
v_call: TRBV7-3; j_call: TRBJ1-1; d_call: .; cdr3_aa: ASSFFGDTEAF
v_call: TRBV9; j_call: TRBJ1-5; d_call: .; cdr3_aa: ASSVGQENQPQH
v_call: TRBV19; j_call: TRBJ2-3; d_call: .; cdr3_aa: ASSGSGISTDTQY
v_call: TRBV5-4; j_call: TRBJ2-7; d_call: TRBD2; cdr3_aa: ASSVEAGRSNEQY
v_call: TRBV11-2; j_call: TRBJ2-1; d_call: .; cdr3_aa: ASSFLGDSYNEQF
v_call: TRBV25-1; j_call: TRBJ1-4; d_call: .; cdr3_aa: ASSVPQTYATNEKLF
v_call: TRBV9; j_call: TRBJ2-3; d_call: .; cdr3_aa: ASSVARAATRTDTQY
v_call: TRBV19; j_call: TRBJ2-3; d_call: TRBD2; cdr3_aa: ASSIELAGGPDTQY
v_call: TRBV27; j_call: TRBJ2-3; d_call: .; cdr3_aa: ASREDLTDTQY
v_call: TRBV7-2; j_call: TRBJ1-6; d_call: .; cdr3_aa: ASSLGQNNSPLH
v_call: TRBV4-3; j_call: TRBJ2-7; d_call: .; cdr3_aa: ASSQEKLSLEQY
v_call: TRBV19; j_call: TRBJ1-5; d_call: .; cdr3_aa: ASSIIGTNQPQH
v_call: TRBV9; j_call: TRBJ2-3; d_call: .; cdr3_aa: ASSVDPTPGATDTQY
v_call: TRBV5-4; j_call: TRBJ2-5; d_call: .; cdr3_aa: ASSLDSGETQY
v_call: TRBV5-6; j_call: TRBJ1-1; d_call: .; cdr3_aa: ASSLNGGLSTEAF
v_call: TRBV19; j_call: TRBJ1-5; d_call: .; cdr3_aa: ATASDSNQPQH
v_call: TRBV12-3/TRBV12-4; j_call: TRBJ2-7; d_call: TRBD1; cdr3_aa: ASSPGQAYEQY
v_call: TRBV7-8; j_call: TRBJ1-5; d_call: .; cdr3_aa: ASSIDRGGNQPQH
v_call: TRBV6-5; j_call: TRBJ1-3; d_call: .; cdr3_aa: ASNSVENTIY
v_call: TRBV19; j_call: TRBJ2-2; d_call: .; cdr3_aa: ASSPSLSGGRELF
v_call: TRBV18; j_call: TRBJ2-5; d_call: TRBD2; cdr3_aa: ASSPRTSGFQETQY
v_call: TRBV4-2; j_call: TRBJ2-7; d_call: .; cdr3_aa: ASSPTPHFLYEQY
v_call: TRBV7-2; j_call: TRBJ1-1; d_call: .; cdr3_aa: ASSLRGGTEAF
v_call: TRBV6-5; j_call: TRBJ1-5; d_call: TRBD1; cdr3_aa: ASRTGTGNQPQH
v_call: TRBV30; j_call: TRBJ1-4; d_call: .; cdr3_aa: ACATGAANEKLF
v_call: TRBV7-9; j_call: TRBJ1-4; d_call: .; cdr3_aa: ASGRGGFGEKLF
v_call: TRBV6-5; j_call: TRBJ2-2; d_call: .; cdr3_aa: ASSREPANTGELF
v_call: TRBV6-5; j_call: TRBJ1-2; d_call: .; cdr3_aa: ATKTGNSNYGYT
v_call: TRBV7-2; j_call: TRBJ1-6; d_call: TRBD1; cdr3_aa: ASSLRTGIYNSPLH
v_call: TRBV7-2; j_call: TRBJ1-2; d_call: .; cdr3_aa: ASSLVRVAEYGYT
v_call: TRBV5-1; j_call: TRBJ1-6; d_call: .; cdr3_aa: ASSLEWGEVNSPLH
v_call: TRBV5-1; j_call: TRBJ1-1; d_call: TRBD1; cdr3_aa: ASSLAGTANTEAF
v_call: TRBV6-2/TRBV6-3; j_call: TRBJ1-6; d_call: TRBD1; cdr3_aa: ASSLWTGGNSPLH
v_call: TRBV30; j_call: TRBJ1-6; d_call: .; cdr3_aa: AWAGSAPSPLH
v_call: TRBV4-1; j_call: TRBJ1-2; d_call: .; cdr3_aa: ASSPTDYAGYT
v_call: TRBV10-1; j_call: TRBJ1-1; d_call: .; cdr3_aa: ASSENSAVNTEAF
v_call: TRBV18; j_call: TRBJ1-1; d_call: TRBD1; cdr3_aa: ASSRTGDSMNTEAF
v_call: TRBV24-1; j_call: TRBJ1-1; d_call: TRBD1; cdr3_aa: ATSDTRTGNTEAF
v_call: TRBV13; j_call: TRBJ2-1; d_call: TRBD1; cdr3_aa: ASSLSLTGVSYNEQF
v_call: TRBV7-8; j_call: TRBJ2-1; d_call: TRBD2; cdr3_aa: ASSDPKLAGAPDEQF